The 14 T cell receptor beta chains in this list originate from one sample, sequenced in a study of cytomegalovirus exposure and HLA in healthy donors. PCR primers comprised 60 Vbeta and 13 Jbeta primers. Repertoires were generated with immunoSEQ multiplex PCR, while TCRdb's copy carries only in-frame clones and drops some. The sample yields roughly 150,000 clones, around 75% seen once. The sample was PBMCs. Every receptor here comes from a male donor in good health and CMV-seronegative.

The chain uses TRBV11-2 and TRBJ2-7, with TRBD2 identical over 7 bases. Germline trimming cut 2 bases from V and 5 bases from J; bases unmatched to any gene: 6. Germline V gene sequence: CDR1 SGHAT, CDR2 FQNNGV. CDR3 length: 14 amino acids. CDR3: CASSLLGGYHEQYF. The CDR3 bases are TGTGCCAGCAGCTTATTGGGGGGGTACCACGAGCAGTACTTC.

The gene calls are TRBV30 and TRBJ2-1; unclear D gene. V dropped 2 bases and J dropped 0 bases, with 8 bases sitting between them. The germline CDR1 and CDR2 sequences are GTSNPN and SVGIG (reference sequence). CDR3 size: 14 residues. CDR3 sequence reads: CAWSFSSSYNEQFF. The CDR3 coding sequence is TGTGCCTGGAGTTTTTCGAGCTCCTACAATGAGCAGTTCTTC.

As DNA, the CDR3 is TGTGCCATCAGCCGACTAGCGTTTAGCACAGATACGCAGTATTTT. Translation: CAISRLAFSTDTQYF. The rearrangement uses TRBV10-3 and TRBJ2-3, with 8 nucleotides matching TRBD2. Trimming at V came to 6 bases and at J to 0 bases, leaving 5 bases not matched to a gene. Germline assignment: CDR1 ENHRY and CDR2 SYGVKD. The CDR3 loop spans 15 amino acids.

The chain uses TRBV6-5 and TRBJ2-3; D might be TRBD1 (6 bases). Trimming pared 6 bases from V and 3 bases from J, leaving 13 bases between. CDR3 length: 14 residues. From germline, CDR1 is MNHEY and CDR2 SVGAGI. CDR3 in amino acids: CASRAGVRTDTQYF. Here the CDR3 DNA reads TGTGCCAGCAGAGCAGGGGTACGAACAGATACGCAGTATTTT.

This clone was seen only a few times. The chain joins TRBV10-3 to TRBJ2-1; TRBD2 matches 8 bases. Germline trimming cut 6 bases from V and 4 bases from J; bases unmatched to any gene: 8. Germline CDR1 reads ENHRY; CDR2 reads SYGVKD. This CDR3 comprises 15 residues. The CDR3 reads CAISGSGSPYNEQFF. The CDR3 DNA reads as TGTGCCATCAGCGGAAGCGGGAGCCCTTACAATGAGCAGTTCTTC.

V and J are TRBV6-1 and TRBJ1-5, with 8 bases identical to TRBD1. The V and J ends lost 4 bases and 3 bases, in that order; junction bases with no gene match: 2. The CDR3 length is 14 residues. Germline-derived CDR1 and CDR2 are MNHNS and SASEGT. In DNA, the CDR3 is TGTGCCAGCAGTGCGGGACAGGTCAATCAGCCCCAGCATTTT. Translated, it gives CASSAGQVNQPQHF.

The CDR3 here is CASSLGGGAREQYF. As DNA, the CDR3 is TGCGCCAGCAGCTTGGGCGGGGGGGCGCGGGAGCAGTACTTC. The chain has TRBV5-1 and TRBJ2-7, with TRBD2 matching over 9 bases. The CDR3 spans 14 residues. Germline assignment: CDR1 SGHRS and CDR2 YFSETQ. J lost 7 bases, V lost 0 bases, and 5 bases had no gene match.

This clone was seen only a few times. This chain joins TRBV29-1 and TRBJ2-1; 10 positions match TRBD2. The CDR3 sequence is 15 residues long. Germline assignment: CDR1 SQVTM and CDR2 ANQGSEA. The junction had 5 bases not matched to a gene; V was cut back by 6 bases and J by 0 bases. The CDR3 region has the DNA TGCAGCGTGGGGGCTAGCGGGAGCTCCTACAATGAGCAGTTCTTC. It is translated as CSVGASGSSYNEQFF.

The J gene is TRBJ2-1, the V gene TRBV5-4; D remains unclear. Trimming took 3 bases from V and 0 from J, leaving 13 bases between them. Germline CDR1 is SGHNT and CDR2 is YYREEE (reference sequence). The CDR3 consists of 16 residues. The CDR3: CASSSGSYSSYNEQFF. CDR3 sequence (DNA): TGTGCCAGCAGCTCCGGCAGTTACAGCTCCTACAATGAGCAGTTCTTC.

The rearrangement links TRBV28 to TRBJ2-3; D not certain. The CDR3 has 14 residues. Germline assignment: CDR1 MDHEN and CDR2 SYDVKM. Trimming removed 7 bases at V and 4 bases at J, with 15 bases between. CDR3 loop: CASNSVPTSDTQYF. The CDR3 DNA follows: TGTGCCAGCAATTCGGTACCAACGTCAGATACGCAGTATTTT.

The chain carries TRBV6-5 and TRBJ2-1, with 9 bases aligning to TRBD2. Germline CDR1 and CDR2: MNHEY and SVGAGI. V trimming: 0 bases; J trimming: 7 bases; junction bases outside the gene matches: 7. The CDR3 runs to 16 residues. The CDR3 here is CASSYSWLAGSNEQFF. CDR3 bases: TGTGCCAGCAGTTACTCGTGGCTAGCGGGGTCAAATGAGCAGTTCTTC.

The rearrangement links TRBV2 to TRBJ2-1; D possibly corresponds to TRBD1 (7 bases). V lost 7 bases and J 4 bases, leaving 14 bases between the germline ends. Germline values: CDR1 SNHLY, CDR2 FYNNEI. CDR3 size: 14 residues. CDR3 sequence (DNA): TGTGCCAGCATGCCCCCAGGGGGGTACAATGAGCAGTTCTTC. Translation gives CASMPPGGYNEQFF.

V is TRBV23-1 and J is TRBJ1-4; tentatively, D is TRBD1 (6 bases). TRBV23-1 is filed as an ORF, its function uncertain. This CDR3 has 19 amino acids. V was trimmed by 2 bases and J by 0 bases, leaving 19 bases between them. CDR3 in DNA: TGCGCCAGCAGTCAACCTCGCCCAGGGGTTCTTGCAACTAATGAAAAACTGTTTTTT. Its protein is CASSQPRPGVLATNEKLFF.

CDR3 DNA: TGTGCCAGCAGTTCTATACAGGGCAATCAGCCCCAGCATTTT. Its translation: CASSSIQGNQPQHF. The rearrangement joins TRBV27 to TRBJ1-5; a weak D match, TRBD1 (5 bases). CDR3 length: 14 residues. From germline, CDR1 is MNHEY and CDR2 SMNVEV (reference sequence). Trimming took off 4 bases at V and 2 bases at J, with 9 bases between the two ends.